This TCR beta chain was sequenced during a study of OX40 agonist ivuxolimab in advanced cancers. At the level of the study: Treatment received earlier with anti-PD-1, anti-PD-L1 or anti-CTLA-4 agents was allowed, and 40% had some.

Autoimmune disease history or systemic immunosuppression led to patients being barred. Blood draws occurred at baseline, cycle 4 day 1, and cycle 7 day 1. A word on this clone: Its antigen is not known.

This CDR3 contains 14 residues. The germline V and J ends were trimmed by 4 bases and 7 bases, with 16 bases remaining between them. Per the germline V gene, CDR1 is SEHNR and CDR2 is FQNEAQ (reference sequence). Overall study results and limits: Averaging showed that CD8+ T cells had more expanded clones than CD4+ did.

The assay was immunoSEQ multiplex PCR, and TCRdb's table has in-frame clones only and misses some. This repertoire shows roughly 80,000 clones, over 75% found once; its top ten account for around 0.31%. The chain joins TRBV7-9 to TRBJ1-2; D remains ambiguous. The clonotype was recovered from an adult with an advanced solid tumor such as melanoma, head and neck, liver or kidney cancer. The source material was CD4+ or CD8+ T cells sorted from blood, sampled in a trial of the OX40 agonist ivuxolimab. Here the CDR3 reads CASSYTSGSGGYTF. CDR3 nucleotides: TGTGCCAGCAGCTACACCTCCGGGAGCGGTGGCTACACCTTC.